This entry is about one TCR beta chain. The CDR3 totals 15 residues. Trimming cost V 10 bases and J 8 bases; bases outside gene matches: 11. The germline gives CDR1 MNHNS, CDR2 SASEGT. These data are taken from a study of radiation and T cells in renal cell carcinoma. The time point: blood 2 weeks post-SBRT. Stated treatment: 15 Gy SBRT to primary tumor, nephrectomy 4 weeks later. Only in-frame clones appear in the TCRdb table, and some are missing; sequencing was by immunoSEQ multiplex PCR. Of tens of thousands of clones in the sample, just over 75% were seen once. This sequence originates from a man aged 55 to 70 with renal cell carcinoma. The rearrangement uses TRBV6-1 and TRBJ2-1; TRBD2 aligns across 13 bases. Here the sequenced sample was blood, taken from a patient whose treatment included radiotherapy and nephrectomy. The CDR3 DNA reads TGTGCCAACTCGCTAACTAGCGGGAGGGGTGATGAGCAGTTCTTC. Translated: CANSLTSGRGDEQFF.